This T cell receptor beta chain was retrieved from a study of T cell responses to AZD1222 COVID-19 vaccine (dated by TCRdb to the early 2020s). Describing the broader study: AZD1222 recipients with second doses at about 4 weeks or about 12 weeks were pooled, because spike-specific TCR depth and breadth did not differ between schedules. Trial participants were enrolled into age subgroups of 18-55, 56-69 and 70-plus years, which contained roughly 150, 30 and 60 TCR-sequenced participants, respectively. TCR sequencing was performed for roughly 250 trial participants, of whom about 200 were given two doses of AZD1222 and around 25 were given two doses of MenACWY control vaccine. What the work shows at the level of the full study, not this receptor alone: A significant rise in spike-specific TCR breadth and depth was observed after two AZD1222 doses relative to day 0 and relative to MenACWY recipients. Participants were mostly white British, with more females than males. The authors suggested clonal diversity may have been underestimated. No day 14 peak-response samples were available, so repertoires were characterized only after the peak T cell response. Conclusions about previously exposed vaccinees were limited because only a handful of AZD1222 recipients were SARS-CoV-2 seropositive at baseline. In the small 56-69-year group, the increase in depth fell short of significance, most likely because of low power. Reportedly, almost half of the unique spike-specific TCRs recognized epitopes lying outside the regions that are mutated in the B.1.351 and B.1.1.7 variants. The vaccine-associated CD4 TCRs covered the entire spike protein, and the dominant responses fell in regions 160-218 and 743-854.

The CDR3 regions of human TCRbeta chains were subjected to immunosequencing. The authors' pipeline ran thus. Repertoire TCRs were checked for matches against a reference library of SARS-CoV-2-specific TCRs that had been generated using the MIRA antigen-specificity platform. Breadth meant the fraction of unique TCRs that were SARS-CoV-2-associated, whereas depth meant the fraction of total T cells that were SARS-CoV-2-associated. Each spike-specific TCR was assigned to its reactive spike region and to a CD4 or CD8 class using the MIRA data. Log10-transformed breadth and depth values were compared by one-way ANOVA with Sidak's multiple comparisons tests. Drawn from immuneACCESS, this table holds only the in-frame rearrangements with V and J called that TCRdb kept. Clones are partly lost; checked studies trace under half to an unresolved V gene and leave the rest unexplained. The DNA was the basis for D and trimming; V, J and clone size are from that table. The sample table lists 100,000 to 150,000 clones, roughly 86% of them with a count of one. 10% of the sample is in the top ten clones.

In its sample, this clone was seen once. What antigen it recognizes has not been identified. No base qualities exist here, and no much larger clone lies one base off it. This specimen's time point label, per the study, means: baseline before first vaccination. Vaccinee samples came from UK trials COV001 and COV002, including a single-blind randomized controlled phase 2/3 trial of AZD1222 (ChAdOx1 nCoV-19) in healthy adults. For TCRbeta chain sequencing, PBMC samples from trial participants were taken at day 0 and at day 28 after the second dose. From cysteine to phenylalanine, the CDR3 is 16 amino acids long. Only the CDR3 DNA stays, 48 bases, in frame from base 1.

The rearranged chain carries TRBV21-1 and TRBJ2-5; no DNA check was done on the table's D call, TRBD1. TRBV21-1 is a listed pseudogene. The receptor's source is an adult in good health. The material was peripheral blood, obtained on day 0 of AZD1222 vaccination. The DNA reads as follows: TGTGCCAGCAAGCCCCCCGAGACAGGGGGTTGCGAGACCCAGTACTTC. The encoded protein is CASKPPETGGCETQYF.